The entry below describes one TCR beta chain. The target antigen is unknown. These data belong to a study of post-analysis software for immune sequencing data. The study, taken as a whole, reports: Comparison of patients with controls showed about 5 TRBV segments more frequent in patients, TRBV5-6, TRBV5-1 and TRBV20-1 among them. Samples made in the same batch grouped tightly together by F measure.

V shed 7 bases and J shed 0 bases, with 15 bases lying between them. Germline CDR1 and CDR2: MGHRA and YSYEKL. The CDR3 extends over 15 amino acids. The TCR beta cDNA libraries contained unique molecular identifiers. TCRdb reanalysed the PCR reads using MiXCR and keeps one entry per CDR3 protein. The sample contains about 500,000 distinct CDR3 sequences, approximately 46% of which appear only once. This receptor was identified in a girl aged 5-17 years with multiple sclerosis. The chain joins TRBV4-1 to TRBJ1-2; D is unresolved. The sample taken for sequencing was blood. The CDR3 bases are TGCGCCAGCACGGCTACAGTAAGCTCTAACTATGGCTACACCTTC. This sequence encodes CASTATVSSNYGYTF.